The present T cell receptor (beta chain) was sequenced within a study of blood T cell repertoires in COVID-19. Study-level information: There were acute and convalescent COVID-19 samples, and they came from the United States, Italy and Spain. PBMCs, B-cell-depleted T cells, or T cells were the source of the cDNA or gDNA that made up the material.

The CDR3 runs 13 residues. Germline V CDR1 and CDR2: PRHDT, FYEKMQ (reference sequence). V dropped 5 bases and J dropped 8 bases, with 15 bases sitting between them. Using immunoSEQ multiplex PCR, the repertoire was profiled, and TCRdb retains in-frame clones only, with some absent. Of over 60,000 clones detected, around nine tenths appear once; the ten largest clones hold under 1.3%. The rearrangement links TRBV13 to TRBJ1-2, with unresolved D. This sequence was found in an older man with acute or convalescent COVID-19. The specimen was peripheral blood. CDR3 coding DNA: TGTGCCAGCAGCCCGGAGGTGGTAGAGGGCTACACCTTC. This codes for CASSPEVVEGYTF.